This T cell receptor beta chain was captured by sequencing in a study of cytomegalovirus exposure and HLA in healthy donors. Study in general: Unique TCRs from HLA-typed donors, approximately 80 million of them, were held in an early data release.

PCR involved 60 Vbeta and 13 Jbeta primers. Some clones are missing from TCRdb's copy, which holds only in-frame ones; the method was immunoSEQ multiplex PCR. Of about 110,000 clones in the sample, around 75% are singletons; the top ten hold roughly 3%. As to this clone: Its specificity is unknown.

General study points: The study dropped some indistinguishable V segments, TRBV6-2 and TRBV6-3 among them.

The CDR3 is made up of 16 amino acids. From germline, CDR1 is SGHTS and CDR2 YDEGEE. Trimming at V came to 6 bases and at J to 0 bases, leaving 9 bases not matched to a gene. This TCR was sampled from a female donor in good health and CMV-seronegative. The rearrangement links TRBV5-8 to TRBJ1-3; 7 positions match TRBD1. The sample comprised PBMCs. The CDR3 bases are TGTGCCAGCACGGACCTGGGACAGTACTCTGGAAACACCATATATTTT. Protein product: CASTDLGQYSGNTIYF.